This T cell receptor (beta chain) was identified in a study of blood T cell repertoires in COVID-19. Study summary: In each case, the material was cDNA or gDNA derived from T cells, B-cell-depleted T cells, or PBMCs.

The CDR3 has 13 residues. Germline-derived CDR1 and CDR2 are MNHEY and SVGEGT. V was shortened by 5 bases and J by 4 bases, with 9 bases between the two germline ends. TCRdb's copy holds only in-frame clones and misses some; the assay was immunoSEQ multiplex PCR. Of around 100,000 clones in the sample, around 90% were seen once. This clone occurred once. The sequencing input was peripheral blood. The chain is built from TRBV6-2 or TRBV6-3 and TRBJ1-3; D is uncertain. The sequence came from a human donor in a cohort sampled during active COVID-19. The CDR3 spells CASSREKGNTIYF. The DNA of the CDR3 is TGTGCCAGCAGTCGAGAGAAGGGAAACACCATATATTTT.